This T cell receptor beta chain was observed in a study of beta chain features in type 1 diabetes. Turning to this clone: Its specificity is unknown.

Trimming stripped 6 bases from V and 3 bases from J, with 9 bases between. Germline V gene sequence: CDR1 DFQATT, CDR2 SNEGSKA (reference sequence). CDR3 size: 11 residues. Every isolated RNA sample was fully reverse transcribed, so sequencing captured expressed TCRB transcripts. Data came from immunoSEQ multiplex PCR; TCRdb stores just in-frame clones and leaves some out. The sample has roughly 730,000 clones, under 15% seen once. Study-level results: TCRB CDR3 length was moderately but significantly reduced in all four CD4+ subsets of Type 1 diabetes patients.

CD45RO/CCR7/CD25/CD127/CD95/CD27 separated CD4+ naive, central memory, regulatory and stem cell-like memory cells by sorting. V is TRBV20-1 and J is TRBJ2-7; D unclear. The sequence derives from a man younger than 35 with type 1 diabetes. Sequencing was done on a sample of naive CD4+ T cells from blood. CDR3 sequence reads: CSASDDYEQYF. The CDR3, as DNA: TGCAGTGCCAGTGACGACTACGAGCAGTACTTC.